Listed below are T cell receptor beta chains from one sample, sequenced in a study of human T cells and chemical hapten exposure. One entry per CDR3 protein, called by TCRdb with MiXCR from the RACE reads. Here the sample spans tens of thousands of distinct CDR3 sequences, about 10% being singletons. The source material was whole blood, sampled in connection with sensitization to the hapten diphenylcyclopropenone (DPC). All receptors come from a man aged 35 to 55 with alopecia areata. Some clones in this sample may be carry-over from other donors' samples. Both conserved end residues are part of each CDR3. The order of the fields is D gene, clone size, V gene, J gene, CDR3 protein, CDR3 DNA. D genes are given only for firm matches. Clone size is not always given. Where it is, it says once, few, many or a class for expanded clones.

D gene: NA
clone size: few
V gene: TRBV20-1
J gene: TRBJ2-1
CDR3 protein: CSAQRSAGYNEQFF
CDR3 DNA: TGCAGTGCTCAGCGGAGCGCGGGATACAATGAGCAGTTCTTC

D gene: NA
clone size: NA
V gene: TRBV14
J gene: TRBJ1-4
CDR3 protein: CASSQDFRRSNEKLFF
CDR3 DNA: TGTGCCAGCAGCCAAGATTTTCGGCGGAGTAATGAAAAACTGTTTTTT

D gene: NA
clone size: NA
V gene: TRBV2
J gene: TRBJ1-1
CDR3 protein: CASREGQNTEAFF
CDR3 DNA: TGTGCCAGCAGGGAGGGACAGAACACTGAAGCTTTCTTT

D gene: NA
clone size: NA
V gene: TRBV5-1
J gene: TRBJ1-5
CDR3 protein: CASSTGQPNQPQHF
CDR3 DNA: TGCGCCAGCAGTACAGGACAGCCCAATCAGCCCCAGCATTTT

D gene: NA
clone size: few
V gene: TRBV18
J gene: TRBJ2-7
CDR3 protein: CASSPPSGVKDEQYF
CDR3 DNA: TGTGCCAGCTCACCACCCTCAGGGGTAAAGGACGAGCAGTACTTC

D gene: TRBD1
clone size: few
V gene: TRBV6-1
J gene: TRBJ2-1
CDR3 protein: CASNQGQGRDYEQFF
CDR3 DNA: TGTGCCAGCAATCAAGGACAGGGCCGGGACTATGAGCAGTTCTTC

D gene: TRBD1
clone size: NA
V gene: TRBV6-6
J gene: TRBJ2-7
CDR3 protein: CASRSTGTGAYEQYF
CDR3 DNA: TGTGCCAGCAGAAGCACCGGGACAGGGGCCTACGAGCAGTACTTC

D gene: NA
clone size: few
V gene: TRBV6-1
J gene: TRBJ2-7
CDR3 protein: CASSRDTPSYEQYF
CDR3 DNA: TGTGCCAGTTCTCGGGACACCCCCTCCTACGAGCAGTACTTC

D gene: NA
clone size: few
V gene: TRBV5-4
J gene: TRBJ2-5
CDR3 protein: CASSRRGGEETQYF
CDR3 DNA: TGTGCCAGCAGCAGGAGGGGGGGCGAAGAGACCCAGTACTTC

D gene: NA
clone size: NA
V gene: TRBV20-1
J gene: TRBJ1-1
CDR3 protein: CSALPGRMNTEAFF
CDR3 DNA: TGCAGTGCTTTGCCGGGACGGATGAACACTGAAGCTTTCTTT

D gene: NA
clone size: NA
V gene: TRBV7-9
J gene: TRBJ2-2
CDR3 protein: CASSPRWNTGELFF
CDR3 DNA: TGTGCCAGCAGCCCACGGTGGAACACCGGGGAGCTGTTTTTT

D gene: TRBD1
clone size: many
V gene: TRBV6-6
J gene: TRBJ2-3
CDR3 protein: CASSQTGGTDTQYF
CDR3 DNA: TGTGCCAGCAGCCAGACAGGGGGGACAGATACGCAGTATTTT

D gene: TRBD1
clone size: many
V gene: TRBV7-2
J gene: TRBJ2-1
CDR3 protein: CASSLAPDRGKFF
CDR3 DNA: TGTGCCAGCAGCTTAGCGCCAGACAGGGGCAAGTTCTTC

D gene: NA
clone size: NA
V gene: TRBV7-9
J gene: TRBJ2-3
CDR3 protein: CASSFAQTTDTQYF
CDR3 DNA: TGTGCCAGCAGCTTCGCCCAGACGACAGATACGCAGTATTTT

D gene: NA
clone size: NA
V gene: TRBV4-3
J gene: TRBJ2-7
CDR3 protein: CASSQSDLGGYEQYF
CDR3 DNA: TGCGCCAGCAGCCAATCAGACCTGGGGGGCTACGAGCAGTACTTC

D gene: NA
clone size: few
V gene: TRBV7-6
J gene: TRBJ1-5
CDR3 protein: CASSLAGGEDQPQHF
CDR3 DNA: TGTGCCAGCAGCTTAGCCGGGGGTGAGGATCAGCCCCAGCATTTT

D gene: TRBD2
clone size: few
V gene: TRBV13
J gene: TRBJ2-1
CDR3 protein: CASSPSSGMRNEQFF
CDR3 DNA: TGTGCCAGCAGCCCCTCGAGCGGGATGAGGAATGAGCAGTTCTTC

D gene: TRBD2
clone size: NA
V gene: TRBV28
J gene: TRBJ2-2
CDR3 protein: CASIQLAGDATGELFF
CDR3 DNA: TGTGCCAGCATCCAACTAGCGGGAGATGCCACCGGGGAGCTGTTTTTT

D gene: TRBD2
clone size: NA
V gene: TRBV5-1
J gene: TRBJ2-1
CDR3 protein: CASSLAEPSGRHEQFF
CDR3 DNA: TGCGCCAGCAGCCTGGCGGAGCCTAGCGGGAGACATGAGCAGTTCTTC

D gene: NA
clone size: few
V gene: TRBV20-1
J gene: TRBJ2-7
CDR3 protein: CSAALKGGFYEQYF
CDR3 DNA: TGCAGTGCTGCATTAAAGGGGGGTTTCTACGAGCAGTACTTC

D gene: NA
clone size: NA
V gene: TRBV19
J gene: TRBJ2-2
CDR3 protein: CASSIRDTNTGELFF
CDR3 DNA: TGTGCCAGTAGTATCCGGGACACGAACACCGGGGAGCTGTTTTTT

D gene: NA
clone size: few
V gene: TRBV28
J gene: TRBJ1-5
CDR3 protein: CATSRRGLWQPQHF
CDR3 DNA: TGTGCCACCTCGCGGAGGGGGTTATGGCAGCCCCAGCATTTT

D gene: TRBD1
clone size: NA
V gene: TRBV27
J gene: TRBJ2-6
CDR3 protein: CASSGGTGRSGANVLTF
CDR3 DNA: TGTGCCAGCAGTGGGGGGACAGGGAGATCTGGGGCCAACGTCCTGACTTTC

D gene: TRBD2
clone size: NA
V gene: TRBV9
J gene: TRBJ2-5
CDR3 protein: CASSSLGGIETQYF
CDR3 DNA: TGTGCCAGCAGCTCTCTGGGAGGGATAGAGACCCAGTACTTC

D gene: NA
clone size: many
V gene: TRBV28
J gene: TRBJ1-2
CDR3 protein: CASSLGQGKNYGYTF
CDR3 DNA: TGTGCCAGCAGTTTGGGGCAGGGCAAGAACTATGGCTACACCTTC

D gene: TRBD2
clone size: NA
V gene: TRBV20-1
J gene: TRBJ2-4
CDR3 protein: CSARGDYLAKNIQYF
CDR3 DNA: TGCAGTGCTAGAGGGGACTACCTAGCCAAAAACATTCAGTACTTC

D gene: TRBD1
clone size: few
V gene: TRBV9
J gene: TRBJ2-7
CDR3 protein: CASSPGQGDEQYF
CDR3 DNA: TGTGCCAGCAGCCCGGGACAGGGGGACGAGCAGTACTTC

D gene: NA
clone size: NA
V gene: TRBV30
J gene: TRBJ2-7
CDR3 protein: CAWNSPYRRSYEQYF
CDR3 DNA: TGTGCCTGGAACTCGCCCTACCGTAGGTCCTACGAGCAGTACTTC

D gene: NA
clone size: many
V gene: TRBV7-6
J gene: TRBJ1-4
CDR3 protein: CASSFGQGLDEKLFF
CDR3 DNA: TGTGCCAGCAGCTTCGGGCAGGGTCTTGATGAAAAACTGTTTTTT

D gene: NA
clone size: NA
V gene: TRBV7-6
J gene: TRBJ2-1
CDR3 protein: CASSLDTGTNEQFF
CDR3 DNA: TGTGCCAGCAGCTTAGATACAGGTACCAATGAGCAGTTCTTC

D gene: NA
clone size: few
V gene: TRBV20-1
J gene: TRBJ2-3
CDR3 protein: CSAKLPRVFADTQYF
CDR3 DNA: TGCAGTGCTAAGCTTCCCAGGGTCTTCGCAGATACGCAGTATTTT

D gene: TRBD2
clone size: few
V gene: TRBV5-1
J gene: TRBJ2-7
CDR3 protein: CASSQGLAGTHEQYF
CDR3 DNA: TGCGCCAGCAGCCAGGGACTAGCGGGAACGCACGAGCAGTACTTC

D gene: NA
clone size: few
V gene: TRBV28
J gene: TRBJ2-1
CDR3 protein: CASPPGASSYNEQFF
CDR3 DNA: TGTGCCAGCCCCCCGGGGGCATCCTCCTACAATGAGCAGTTCTTC

D gene: NA
clone size: NA
V gene: TRBV5-6
J gene: TRBJ1-1
CDR3 protein: CASSLAFRGDGTEAFF
CDR3 DNA: TGTGCCAGCAGCTTGGCCTTTAGGGGCGATGGAACTGAAGCTTTCTTT

D gene: NA
clone size: few
V gene: TRBV6-2/TRBV6-3
J gene: TRBJ2-5
CDR3 protein: CASSYGWETQYF
CDR3 DNA: TGTGCCAGCAGTTACGGATGGGAGACCCAGTACTTC

D gene: NA
clone size: NA
V gene: TRBV12-3/TRBV12-4
J gene: TRBJ2-1
CDR3 protein: CASSFDRYNEQFF
CDR3 DNA: TGTGCCAGCAGTTTTGACAGATACAATGAGCAGTTCTTC

D gene: TRBD1
clone size: NA
V gene: TRBV6-2/TRBV6-3
J gene: TRBJ2-7
CDR3 protein: CASSSGQGPWEQYF
CDR3 DNA: TGTGCCAGCAGTTCGGGACAGGGGCCTTGGGAGCAGTACTTC

D gene: NA
clone size: many
V gene: TRBV7-6
J gene: TRBJ1-4
CDR3 protein: CASSPRVADGVEKLFF
CDR3 DNA: TGTGCCAGCAGCCCCAGGGTGGCAGATGGGGTGGAAAAACTGTTTTTT

D gene: NA
clone size: medium-sized
V gene: TRBV20-1
J gene: TRBJ2-6
CDR3 protein: CSARVETGANVLTF
CDR3 DNA: TGCAGTGCTAGAGTCGAGACTGGGGCCAACGTCCTGACTTTC

D gene: NA
clone size: many
V gene: TRBV4-3
J gene: TRBJ2-3
CDR3 protein: CASSPQSRTDTQYF
CDR3 DNA: TGCGCCAGCAGCCCCCAGAGTCGCACAGATACGCAGTATTTT

D gene: TRBD1
clone size: NA
V gene: TRBV7-2
J gene: TRBJ1-2
CDR3 protein: CASSLSGTDYGYTF
CDR3 DNA: TGTGCCAGCAGCTTAAGTGGGACAGACTATGGCTACACCTTC

D gene: TRBD1
clone size: NA
V gene: TRBV7-9
J gene: TRBJ1-2
CDR3 protein: CASSYRGDDYGYTF
CDR3 DNA: TGTGCCAGCAGTTACAGGGGAGACGACTATGGCTACACCTTC

D gene: NA
clone size: NA
V gene: TRBV3-2
J gene: TRBJ2-5
CDR3 protein: CASGTQASGTYQETQYF
CDR3 DNA: TGTGCCAGCGGCACGCAAGCTAGCGGGACCTACCAAGAGACCCAGTACTTC

D gene: TRBD2
clone size: many
V gene: TRBV5-6
J gene: TRBJ2-7
CDR3 protein: CASSSTSGSYEQYF
CDR3 DNA: TGTGCCAGCAGCTCGACTAGCGGGAGCTACGAGCAGTACTTC